The 10 T cell receptor beta chains listed next were all sequenced from one sample in a study of T-cell reconstitution after alpha-beta-depleted transplantation in children. A library of TCRbeta sequences, prepared with unique molecular identifiers, was generated. TCRdb ran MiXCR on the PCR reads and lists one entry per CDR3 protein. The sample lists 400,000 to 550,000 distinct CDR3 sequences, about 10% seen once, with 2% in the top ten. The sequences come from PBMCs, collected before TCRalphabeta/CD19-depleted stem cell transplant. Source of these receptors: a child younger than 10 with inherited bone marrow failure, due to receive a stem cell transplant.

Many counts were recorded for this clonotype. The V and J genes are TRBV9 and TRBJ2-2; 7 bases match TRBD2. With V trimmed by 4 bases and J by 2 bases, 11 bases remained unmatched. Looked up from germline, CDR1 is SGDLS and CDR2 is YYNGEE. This CDR3 has 17 amino acids. The CDR3 nucleotides read TGTGCCAGCAGCCCAAGACGGCTAGCGGCAAACACCGGGGAGCTGTTTTTT. This gives the protein CASSPRRLAANTGELFF.

In this sample, this clonotype turned up a few times. The V and J genes are TRBV20-1 and TRBJ1-2; 10 bases fit TRBD1. Unmatched junction bases numbered 10, after V lost 3 bases and J lost 3 bases. This CDR3 spans 16 amino acids. CDR1 is DFQATT, CDR2 SNEGSKA, per germline (reference sequence). This chain's CDR3 is CSARGWTGGVDYGYTF. The CDR3 nucleotides read TGCAGTGCTAGGGGCTGGACAGGGGGAGTTGACTATGGCTACACCTTC.

Notes on this clonotype: A read error may be the cause here, since a much bigger clone is one base away. V is TRBV7-2 and J is TRBJ2-3, with D uncertain. This CDR3 comprises 13 residues. Per germline, CDR1 SGHTA and CDR2 FQGNSA. CDR3 coding DNA: TGTGCCAACAGCTCGTACAACACAGATACGCAGTATTTT. This encodes CANSSYNTDTQYF.

This clonotype was seen a handful of times. The rearrangement links TRBV7-9 to TRBJ2-4; D ambiguous. Germline CDR1 reads SEHNR; CDR2 reads FQNEAQ (reference sequence). The length of the CDR3 is 12 residues. V was clipped by 5 bases and J by 6 bases, with 8 bases between them. CDR3 loop: CASSPWGNIQYF. The CDR3 region has the DNA TGTGCCAGCAGCCCGTGGGGAAACATTCAGTACTTC.

This clonotype has ten or more counts. V gene TRBV10-3 combines with J gene TRBJ2-2; D perhaps matches TRBD1 (5 bases). The V end lost 3 bases, the J end lost 2 bases, and 7 bases lay between the germline ends. This CDR3 region has 14 residues. The germline V gene has CDR1 ENHRY and CDR2 SYGVKD. Here the CDR3 reads CAISDQGNTGELFF. DNA for the CDR3: TGTGCCATCAGTGATCAGGGTAACACCGGGGAGCTGTTTTTT.

There are many counts of this clonotype. The chain couples TRBV6-2 or TRBV6-3 to TRBJ2-5; D is perhaps TRBD1 (5 bases). The CDR3 spans 14 residues. Germline-derived CDR1 and CDR2 are MNHEY and SVGEGT. Deletions cut 2 bases from V and 3 bases from J, with 10 bases between. This CDR3 reads CASSYRQSEETQYF. The CDR3 DNA reads as TGTGCCAGCAGTTACCGACAGAGTGAAGAGACCCAGTACTTC.

The chain couples TRBV20-1 to TRBJ2-7; 7 bases agree with TRBD2. Germline V gene data show CDR1 as DFQATT and CDR2 as SNEGSKA (reference sequence). V shed 2 bases, J shed 4 bases, and the junction held 11 bases outside the gene matches. The CDR3 is 15 amino acids. CDR3 coding DNA: TGCAGTGCTAGACCCCTTGCGGGAGCAAAGTACGAGCAGTACTTC. Encoded protein: CSARPLAGAKYEQYF.

This chain connects TRBV5-1 to TRBJ2-1, with TRBD2 identical over 11 bases. V dropped 2 bases and J dropped 8; count of bases not matched to a gene: 3. In germline, CDR1 is SGHRS, CDR2 YFSETQ. The CDR3 sequence is 14 residues long. The CDR3 DNA is TGCGCCAGCAGCTTTACTAGCGGGAGCTATGAGCAGTTCTTC. This sequence encodes CASSFTSGSYEQFF.

The sample holds many counts of this clonotype. The chain employs TRBV7-9 and TRBJ2-7, with D possibly matching TRBD1 (6 bases). The V end lost 1 base, the J end lost 5 bases, and 12 bases lay between the germline ends. The CDR3 covers 14 residues. CDR1 SEHNR and CDR2 FQNEAQ come from the germline V gene (reference sequence). The CDR3 sequence: CASSLEQGSNEQYF. The CDR3 bases are TGTGCCAGCAGCTTAGAACAGGGATCAAACGAGCAGTACTTC.

The table lists this clonotype with many counts. The chain links TRBV5-1 to TRBJ1-1; D is uncertain. CDR3 length: 14 amino acids. V lost 0 bases and J 1 base, leaving 7 bases between the germline ends. Germline V CDR1 and CDR2: SGHRS, YFSETQ. CDR3 coding DNA: TGCGCCAGCAGCTTGGACCAGCCGAACACTGAAGCTTTCTTT. Translated: CASSLDQPNTEAFF.